The clone carrying this TCR beta chain was seen a handful of times. The target antigen is unknown. Genes here carry mouse names. Read sequence stops 1 residue before the CDR3 end, and the germline J gene provides the missing end. The sample originates from a study of tissue T cells after allogeneic stem cell transplantation. The germline CDR1 and CDR2 sequences are KGHPV and FQNQEV (reference sequence). The CDR3 has 14 amino acids. Trimming took 4 bases from V and 2 from J; bases not matched to a gene: 3. Findings and caveats of the study: The study did not identify alloreactive or antigen-specific tissue TCRs, and some clones might be persisting host cells. Only a limited share of tissue TCRs appeared in blood or spleen.

Assay: immunoSEQ multiplex PCR; the TCRdb copy retains only in-frame clones and omits some. The sample carries roughly 3,900 clones, around 43% recorded once. Time point meaning: mouse harvest day 14 after allogeneic transplant. The graft held 10^6 splenic CD5+ T cells and 10^7 T-cell-depleted bone marrow cells. Mice had MHC-mismatched B6 into BALB/c GVHD, sampled day 7 or 14. The genes are TRBV26 and TRBJ2-7, with TRBD2 matching 9 bases. Material for sequencing was lymph node tissue. This clonotype was obtained from a female BALB/c mouse given C57BL/6 T cells with graft-versus-host disease after an allogeneic hematopoietic cell transplant. Partial CDR3 DNA: TGTGCCAGCAGTCCCGGGACTGGGCCCTATGAACAGTAC. It is translated as CASSPGTGPYEQY. The whole CDR3 is CASSPGTGPYEQYF.